These T cell receptor beta chains were read from a single sample in a study of PD-1 blockade in mismatch repair-deficient tumors. Measured with immunoSEQ multiplex PCR; TCRdb has only the in-frame clones, and not every one. Of 38,000 or so clones listed, 70% to 90% are singletons. The material was peripheral blood, obtained 76 weeks after starting pembrolizumab. The receptors were gathered from an adult with mismatch repair-deficient cancer. Both conserved end residues are part of each CDR3. Fields, in order: V gene, J gene, D gene, clone size, CDR3 protein, CDR3 DNA. D genes are given only for firm matches. Clone size is shown for a subset of rows, as once, few, many or a class of expanded clone.

V gene: TRBV7-2
J gene: TRBJ2-7
D gene: -
clone size: once
CDR3 protein: CASAGSQYEQYF
CDR3 DNA: TGTGCCAGTGCGGGAAGCCAGTACGAGCAGTACTTC

V gene: TRBV7-9
J gene: TRBJ2-7
D gene: -
clone size: -
CDR3 protein: CASSLAQNEQYF
CDR3 DNA: TGTGCCAGCAGCTTAGCCCAAAACGAGCAGTACTTC

V gene: TRBV5-1
J gene: TRBJ2-2
D gene: -
clone size: -
CDR3 protein: CASSALAGQAGTGELFF
CDR3 DNA: TGCGCCAGCAGCGCCCTAGCCGGACAGGCGGGGACCGGGGAGCTGTTTTTT

V gene: TRBV28
J gene: TRBJ1-2
D gene: TRBD1
clone size: -
CDR3 protein: CASSKHRTGGYGYTF
CDR3 DNA: TGTGCCAGCAGTAAACACCGGACAGGAGGCTATGGCTACACCTTC

V gene: TRBV2
J gene: TRBJ1-5
D gene: -
clone size: -
CDR3 protein: CASSGGLGVNQPQHF
CDR3 DNA: TGTGCCAGCAGTGGGGGTCTAGGGGTTAATCAGCCCCAGCATTTT

V gene: TRBV6-1
J gene: TRBJ1-2
D gene: -
clone size: -
CDR3 protein: CASSGRLFGYGYTF
CDR3 DNA: TGTGCCAGCAGTGGTAGGTTGTTTGGCTATGGCTACACCTTC

V gene: TRBV7-2
J gene: TRBJ1-3
D gene: -
clone size: -
CDR3 protein: CASSPLHSGNTIYF
CDR3 DNA: TGTGCCAGCAGCCCACTGCACTCTGGAAACACCATATATTTT

V gene: TRBV6-1
J gene: TRBJ2-5
D gene: -
clone size: -
CDR3 protein: CASSEAAASGGGETQYF
CDR3 DNA: TGTGCCAGCAGTGAAGCCGCGGCTAGCGGAGGGGGGGAGACCCAGTACTTC

V gene: TRBV30
J gene: TRBJ1-5
D gene: -
clone size: -
CDR3 protein: CAWNLEGRPQHF
CDR3 DNA: TGTGCCTGGAACCTCGAGGGCCGGCCCCAGCATTTT

V gene: TRBV27
J gene: TRBJ2-6
D gene: -
clone size: -
CDR3 protein: CASSEYAPGANVLTF
CDR3 DNA: TGTGCCAGCAGTGAGTACGCTCCTGGGGCCAACGTCCTGACTTTC

V gene: TRBV7-2
J gene: TRBJ1-2
D gene: TRBD1
clone size: -
CDR3 protein: CASRPGTALRGYTF
CDR3 DNA: TGTGCCAGCAGACCCGGGACAGCCTTGAGGGGCTACACCTTC

V gene: TRBV11-1
J gene: TRBJ1-2
D gene: -
clone size: few
CDR3 protein: CASSLAPEGGYTF
CDR3 DNA: TGTGCCAGCAGCTTAGCGCCGGAGGGTGGCTACACCTTC

V gene: TRBV5-1
J gene: TRBJ1-1
D gene: -
clone size: -
CDR3 protein: CASSLVAETNTEAFF
CDR3 DNA: TGCGCCAGCAGCTTGGTGGCGGAAACGAACACTGAAGCTTTCTTT

V gene: TRBV6-5
J gene: TRBJ2-7
D gene: -
clone size: -
CDR3 protein: CASSSSTWVYEQYF
CDR3 DNA: TGTGCCAGCAGTTCCTCGACCTGGGTCTACGAGCAGTACTTC

V gene: TRBV19
J gene: TRBJ2-7
D gene: -
clone size: -
CDR3 protein: CASSTTGSYEQYF
CDR3 DNA: TGTGCCAGTAGTACTACAGGCTCCTACGAGCAGTACTTC

V gene: TRBV27
J gene: TRBJ1-4
D gene: -
clone size: -
CDR3 protein: CASSRDRTEKLFF
CDR3 DNA: TGTGCCAGCAGTAGGGACCGAACTGAAAAACTGTTTTTT

V gene: TRBV2
J gene: TRBJ1-1
D gene: -
clone size: -
CDR3 protein: CASSVGRSNTEAFF
CDR3 DNA: TGTGCCAGCAGTGTTGGCCGCTCGAACACTGAAGCTTTCTTT

V gene: TRBV7-9
J gene: TRBJ2-5
D gene: -
clone size: -
CDR3 protein: CASSQRMGLDLETQYF
CDR3 DNA: TGTGCCAGCAGCCAAAGAATGGGTCTAGACCTGGAGACCCAGTACTTC

V gene: TRBV29-1
J gene: TRBJ1-1
D gene: TRBD1
clone size: once
CDR3 protein: CSASDRAPEAFF
CDR3 DNA: TGCAGCGCTTCAGACAGGGCTCCTGAAGCTTTCTTT

V gene: TRBV21-1
J gene: TRBJ2-5
D gene: -
clone size: -
CDR3 protein: CASPTGRGREYQETQYF
CDR3 DNA: TGTGCCAGCCCGACGGGTAGGGGGAGGGAGTACCAAGAGACCCAGTACTTC

V gene: TRBV5-4
J gene: TRBJ1-2
D gene: -
clone size: -
CDR3 protein: CASSLLGRGGYGYTF
CDR3 DNA: TGTGCCAGCAGCTTACTCGGCAGAGGAGGCTATGGCTACACCTTC

V gene: TRBV7-9
J gene: TRBJ2-7
D gene: TRBD2
clone size: few
CDR3 protein: CASRPTSGSDEQYF
CDR3 DNA: TGTGCCAGCAGGCCAACTAGCGGGAGCGACGAGCAGTACTTC

V gene: TRBV29-1
J gene: TRBJ2-2
D gene: TRBD1
clone size: -
CDR3 protein: CSVVQGPTGELFF
CDR3 DNA: TGCAGCGTTGTACAGGGGCCCACCGGGGAGCTGTTTTTT

V gene: TRBV5-4
J gene: TRBJ2-2
D gene: -
clone size: -
CDR3 protein: CASSMGRANTGELFF
CDR3 DNA: TGTGCCAGCAGCATGGGTAGGGCGAACACCGGGGAGCTGTTTTTT

V gene: TRBV15
J gene: TRBJ2-7
D gene: -
clone size: -
CDR3 protein: CATSRAPTSYEQYF
CDR3 DNA: TGTGCCACCAGCCGGGCTCCGACTTCCTACGAGCAGTACTTC

V gene: TRBV27
J gene: TRBJ2-5
D gene: -
clone size: -
CDR3 protein: CASSYSGGLGQTQYF
CDR3 DNA: TGTGCCAGCAGTTATTCCGGAGGGTTGGGACAGACCCAGTACTTC

V gene: TRBV28
J gene: TRBJ2-7
D gene: TRBD2
clone size: -
CDR3 protein: CASSLLSSGSYEQYF
CDR3 DNA: TGTGCCAGCAGTTTGCTTTCTAGCGGGAGCTACGAGCAGTACTTC

V gene: TRBV11-1
J gene: TRBJ2-2
D gene: -
clone size: -
CDR3 protein: CASSFQGGGTGELFF
CDR3 DNA: TGTGCCAGCAGCTTTCAGGGCGGAGGGACCGGGGAGCTGTTTTTT

V gene: TRBV9
J gene: TRBJ2-5
D gene: -
clone size: -
CDR3 protein: CASSVEGTTQQETQYF
CDR3 DNA: TGTGCCAGCAGCGTAGAGGGTACTACCCAACAAGAGACCCAGTACTTC

V gene: TRBV19
J gene: TRBJ1-2
D gene: -
clone size: -
CDR3 protein: CASSRYRVRGDYGYTF
CDR3 DNA: TGTGCCAGTAGTCGCTACCGGGTGAGAGGAGACTATGGCTACACCTTC

V gene: TRBV15
J gene: TRBJ1-2
D gene: -
clone size: -
CDR3 protein: CATSRDQAGYGYTF
CDR3 DNA: TGTGCCACCAGCAGAGATCAGGCAGGGTATGGCTACACCTTC

V gene: TRBV19
J gene: TRBJ2-1
D gene: -
clone size: -
CDR3 protein: CASSPSSYNEQFF
CDR3 DNA: TGTGCCAGTAGTCCAAGCTCCTACAATGAGCAGTTCTTC

V gene: TRBV11-2
J gene: TRBJ2-1
D gene: TRBD2
clone size: -
CDR3 protein: CASGKREGSEQFF
CDR3 DNA: TGTGCCAGCGGAAAGCGGGAGGGGAGTGAGCAGTTCTTC

V gene: TRBV9
J gene: TRBJ2-4
D gene: -
clone size: -
CDR3 protein: CASSPEVGNIQYF
CDR3 DNA: TGTGCCAGCAGCCCAGAGGTGGGAAACATTCAGTACTTC

V gene: TRBV29-1
J gene: TRBJ2-6
D gene: TRBD1
clone size: -
CDR3 protein: CSVETGGRGANVLTF
CDR3 DNA: TGCAGCGTCGAGACAGGGGGCCGGGGGGCCAACGTCCTGACTTTC

V gene: TRBV7-9
J gene: TRBJ2-7
D gene: TRBD2
clone size: -
CDR3 protein: CASSSAGAYEQYF
CDR3 DNA: TGTGCCAGCAGCTCGGCGGGAGCCTACGAGCAGTACTTC

V gene: TRBV20-1
J gene: TRBJ1-1
D gene: TRBD1
clone size: -
CDR3 protein: CSAPQGPEAFF
CDR3 DNA: TGCAGTGCTCCACAGGGGCCCGAAGCTTTCTTT

V gene: TRBV7-9
J gene: TRBJ1-2
D gene: -
clone size: -
CDR3 protein: CASSLTGGVRNYGYTF
CDR3 DNA: TGTGCCAGCAGCTTAACTGGGGGAGTACGGAACTATGGCTACACCTTC

V gene: TRBV9
J gene: TRBJ2-1
D gene: TRBD2
clone size: -
CDR3 protein: CASSHYGLAGDEQFF
CDR3 DNA: TGTGCCAGCAGCCACTACGGACTAGCGGGAGATGAGCAGTTCTTC

V gene: TRBV5-1
J gene: TRBJ2-1
D gene: -
clone size: -
CDR3 protein: CASSSGTASYNEQFF
CDR3 DNA: TGCGCCAGCAGTTCCGGGACTGCCTCCTACAATGAGCAGTTCTTC

V gene: TRBV5-1
J gene: TRBJ2-7
D gene: TRBD1
clone size: -
CDR3 protein: CASSTDRDRGSYEQYF
CDR3 DNA: TGCGCCAGCAGCACAGACCGGGACAGGGGATCTTACGAGCAGTACTTC

V gene: TRBV5-6
J gene: TRBJ1-1
D gene: -
clone size: -
CDR3 protein: CASSLVAGHATEAFF
CDR3 DNA: TGTGCCAGCAGCTTGGTTGCAGGGCACGCCACTGAAGCTTTCTTT

V gene: TRBV7-9
J gene: TRBJ1-3
D gene: -
clone size: -
CDR3 protein: CASSGYGTDVTSGNTIYF
CDR3 DNA: TGTGCCAGCAGCGGGTACGGGACCGACGTTACCTCTGGAAACACCATATATTTT

V gene: TRBV19
J gene: TRBJ1-1
D gene: -
clone size: -
CDR3 protein: CASSIRGGGTEAFF
CDR3 DNA: TGTGCCAGTAGTATTCGGGGTGGGGGCACTGAAGCTTTCTTT

V gene: TRBV7-2
J gene: TRBJ1-5
D gene: -
clone size: medium-sized
CDR3 protein: CASSFGQNSNQPQHF
CDR3 DNA: TGTGCCAGCAGCTTCGGACAGAATAGCAATCAGCCCCAGCATTTT

V gene: TRBV7-7
J gene: TRBJ2-1
D gene: -
clone size: once
CDR3 protein: CASSPLSYNEQFF
CDR3 DNA: TGTGCTAGCAGCCCCCTCTCCTACAATGAGCAGTTCTTC

V gene: TRBV7-2
J gene: TRBJ1-2
D gene: -
clone size: few
CDR3 protein: CASSWGSGSNYGYTF
CDR3 DNA: TGTGCCAGCAGCTGGGGATCAGGGAGTAACTATGGCTACACCTTC

V gene: TRBV28
J gene: TRBJ1-5
D gene: TRBD1
clone size: -
CDR3 protein: CASSRQGSQPQHF
CDR3 DNA: TGTGCCAGCAGTCGACAGGGTAGTCAGCCCCAGCATTTT

V gene: TRBV6-4
J gene: TRBJ2-7
D gene: -
clone size: -
CDR3 protein: CASGTLPYEQYF
CDR3 DNA: TGTGCCAGCGGGACCCTTCCCTACGAGCAGTACTTC

V gene: TRBV29-1
J gene: TRBJ2-7
D gene: -
clone size: -
CDR3 protein: CSVAGTKTYEQYF
CDR3 DNA: TGCAGCGTTGCCGGGACAAAAACCTACGAGCAGTACTTC